The clone carrying this T cell receptor beta chain was recorded once. Study processing details: Nucleated cell number was recorded as an estimate derived from reference gene primer amplification. Using immunoSEQ multiplex PCR, the repertoire was profiled, and TCRdb retains in-frame clones only, with some absent. V, J and clone size were drawn from that table, and D and trimming were deduced from the DNA. The sample has over 200,000 clones; 88% are singletons. The data derive from a study of blood T cell repertoires in COVID-19. Looking at the study overall: Samples of COVID-19 (acute and convalescent) were obtained from the United States, Italy and Spain.

From germline, CDR1 is SGHRS and CDR2 YFSETQ. The CDR3 contains 11 residues. V lost 7 bases to trimming and J lost 5 bases, with 9 bases between them. The chain is built from TRBV5-1 and TRBJ2-5; D might be TRBD2 (5 bases). The material sequenced was peripheral blood. The clonotype was recovered from a man aged 55 to 70 who had recovered from COVID-19. In DNA form, the CDR3 reads TGCGCCAGCGCCGGGGAGGAGACCCAGTACTTC. Residues: CASAGEETQYF.